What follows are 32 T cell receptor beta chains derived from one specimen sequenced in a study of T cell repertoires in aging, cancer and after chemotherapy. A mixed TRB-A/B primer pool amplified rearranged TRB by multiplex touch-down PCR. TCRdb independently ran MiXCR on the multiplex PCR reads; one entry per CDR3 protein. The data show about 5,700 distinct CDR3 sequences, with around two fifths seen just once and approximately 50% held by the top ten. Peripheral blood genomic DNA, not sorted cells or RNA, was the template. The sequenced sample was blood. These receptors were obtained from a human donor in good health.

CDR3 amino acids: CASSRTSEVGDTQYF. As DNA, the CDR3 is TGTGCCAGCAGTCGGACTAGCGAGGTGGGGGATACGCAGTATTTT. The V and J genes are TRBV6-5 and TRBJ2-3; 9 bases line up with TRBD2. The CDR3 length is 15 residues. Germline V gene lookup returns CDR1 MNHEY and CDR2 SVGAGI. With 5 bases clipped from V and 6 bases from J, the junction kept 9 bases outside the gene matches.

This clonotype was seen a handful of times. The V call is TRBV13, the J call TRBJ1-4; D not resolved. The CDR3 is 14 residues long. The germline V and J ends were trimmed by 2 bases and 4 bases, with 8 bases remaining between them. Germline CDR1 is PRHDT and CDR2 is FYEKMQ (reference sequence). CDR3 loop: CASSLSGFNEKLFF. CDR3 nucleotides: TGTGCCAGCAGCTTATCCGGGTTTAATGAAAAACTGTTTTTT.

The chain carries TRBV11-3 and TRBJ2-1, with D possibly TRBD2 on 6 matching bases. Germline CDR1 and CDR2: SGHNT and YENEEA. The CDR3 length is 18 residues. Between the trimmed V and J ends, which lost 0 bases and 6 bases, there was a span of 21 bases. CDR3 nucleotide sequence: TGTGCCAGCAGCTTAGAGGGGGTGGGACTCCCGCCGATCAATGAGCAGTTCTTC. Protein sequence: CASSLEGVGLPPINEQFF.

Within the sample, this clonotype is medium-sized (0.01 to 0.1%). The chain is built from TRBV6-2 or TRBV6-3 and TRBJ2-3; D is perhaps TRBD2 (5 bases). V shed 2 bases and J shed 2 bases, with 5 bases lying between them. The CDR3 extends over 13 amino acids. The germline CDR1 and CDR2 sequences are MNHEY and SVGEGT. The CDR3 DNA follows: TGTGCCAGCAGTTACCGGGACACAGATACGCAGTATTTT. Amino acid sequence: CASSYRDTDTQYF.

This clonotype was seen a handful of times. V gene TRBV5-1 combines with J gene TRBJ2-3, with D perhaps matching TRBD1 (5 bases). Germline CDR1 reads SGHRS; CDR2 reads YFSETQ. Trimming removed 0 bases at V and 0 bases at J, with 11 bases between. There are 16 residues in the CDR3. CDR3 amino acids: CASSLGTRASTDTQYF. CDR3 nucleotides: TGCGCCAGCAGCTTGGGGACACGCGCGAGCACAGATACGCAGTATTTT.

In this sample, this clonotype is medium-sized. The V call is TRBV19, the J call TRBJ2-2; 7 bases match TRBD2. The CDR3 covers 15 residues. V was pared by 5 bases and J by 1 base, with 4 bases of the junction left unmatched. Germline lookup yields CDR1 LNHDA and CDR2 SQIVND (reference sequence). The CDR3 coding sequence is TGTGCCAGTAGTTGGGGAGGGGTGAACACCGGGGAGCTGTTTTTT. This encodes CASSWGGVNTGELFF.

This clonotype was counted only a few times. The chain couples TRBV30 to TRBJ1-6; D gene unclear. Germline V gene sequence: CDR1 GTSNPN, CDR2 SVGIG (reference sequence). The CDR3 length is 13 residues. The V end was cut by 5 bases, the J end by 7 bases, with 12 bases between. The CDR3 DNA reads TGTGCCTGGGTCAGCAGTAGGAATTCACCCCTCCACTTT. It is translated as CAWVSSRNSPLHF.

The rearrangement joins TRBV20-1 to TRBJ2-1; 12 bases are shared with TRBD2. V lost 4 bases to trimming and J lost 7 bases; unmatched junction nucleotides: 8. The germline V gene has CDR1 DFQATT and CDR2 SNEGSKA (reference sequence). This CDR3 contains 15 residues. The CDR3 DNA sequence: TGCAGTGCTAACCCCCTAGCGGGGGGGCCTAATGAGCAGTTCTTC. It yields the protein CSANPLAGGPNEQFF.

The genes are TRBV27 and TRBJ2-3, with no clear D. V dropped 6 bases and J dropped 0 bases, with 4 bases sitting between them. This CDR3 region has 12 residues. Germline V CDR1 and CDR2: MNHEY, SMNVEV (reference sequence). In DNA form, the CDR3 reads TGTGCCAGCAGGACTAGCACAGATACGCAGTATTTT. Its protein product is CASRTSTDTQYF.

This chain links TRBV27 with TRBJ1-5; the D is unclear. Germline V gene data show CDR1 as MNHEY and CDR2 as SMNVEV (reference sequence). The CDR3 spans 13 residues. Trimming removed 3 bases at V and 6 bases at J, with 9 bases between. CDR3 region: CASSLVAGQPQHF. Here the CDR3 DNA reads TGTGCCAGCAGTTTGGTGGCAGGTCAGCCCCAGCATTTT.

This CDR3 reads CSRSGGGTDTQYF. The CDR3 DNA is TGCAGTCGAAGTGGGGGGGGCACAGATACGCAGTATTTT. The chain links TRBV20-1 to TRBJ2-3; TRBD2 aligns across 7 bases. Germline loops: CDR1 DFQATT, CDR2 SNEGSKA (reference sequence). After removal of 8 bases from V and 1 base from J, the junction contained 6 bases not matched to a gene. CDR3 length: 13 amino acids.

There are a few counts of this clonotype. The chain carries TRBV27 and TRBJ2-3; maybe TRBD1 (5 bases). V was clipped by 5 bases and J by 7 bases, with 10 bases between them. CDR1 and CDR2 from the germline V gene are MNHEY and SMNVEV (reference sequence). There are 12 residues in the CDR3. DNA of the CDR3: TGTGCCAGCAGTCCAGGGTTAAATACGCAGTATTTT. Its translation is CASSPGLNTQYF.

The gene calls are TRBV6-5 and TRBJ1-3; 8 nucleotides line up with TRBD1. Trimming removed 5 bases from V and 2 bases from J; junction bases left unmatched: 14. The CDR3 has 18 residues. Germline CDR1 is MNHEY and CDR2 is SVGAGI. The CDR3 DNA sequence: TGTGCCAGCAGTAGACAGGGGATGGCAACGGGCCCTGGAAACACCATATATTTT. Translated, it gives CASSRQGMATGPGNTIYF.

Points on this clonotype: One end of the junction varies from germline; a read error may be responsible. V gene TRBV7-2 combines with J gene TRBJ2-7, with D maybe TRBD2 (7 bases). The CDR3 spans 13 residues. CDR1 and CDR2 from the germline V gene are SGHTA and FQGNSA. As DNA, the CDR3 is TGTGCCAGCAACTTAGGGGGGGCTAGTGAGCAGTACTTC. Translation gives CASNLGGASEQYF.

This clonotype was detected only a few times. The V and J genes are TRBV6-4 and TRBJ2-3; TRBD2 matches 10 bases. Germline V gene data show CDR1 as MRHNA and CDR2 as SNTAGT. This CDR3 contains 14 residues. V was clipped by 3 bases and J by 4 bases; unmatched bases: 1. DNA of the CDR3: TGTGCCAGCAGTGAAAGCGGGGGGGCAGATACGCAGTATTTT. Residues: CASSESGGADTQYF.

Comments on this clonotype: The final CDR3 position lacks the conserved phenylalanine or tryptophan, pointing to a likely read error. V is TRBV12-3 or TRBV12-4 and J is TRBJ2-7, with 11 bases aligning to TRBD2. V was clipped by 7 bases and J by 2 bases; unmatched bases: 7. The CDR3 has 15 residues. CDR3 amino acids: CASTLAGGGPYEQYY. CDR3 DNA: TGTGCCAGCACCCTAGCGGGGGGAGGGCCCTACGAGCAGTACTAC.

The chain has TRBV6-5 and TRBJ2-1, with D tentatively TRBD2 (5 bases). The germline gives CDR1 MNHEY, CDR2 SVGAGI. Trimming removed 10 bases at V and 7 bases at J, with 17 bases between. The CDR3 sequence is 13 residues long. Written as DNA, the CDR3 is TGTGCCACACGACCTGGGGAGACGAATGAGCAGTTCTTC. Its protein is CATRPGETNEQFF.

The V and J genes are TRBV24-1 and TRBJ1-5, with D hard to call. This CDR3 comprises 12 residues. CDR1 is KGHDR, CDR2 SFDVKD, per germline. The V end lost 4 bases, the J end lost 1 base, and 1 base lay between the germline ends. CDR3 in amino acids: CATSDSNQPQHF. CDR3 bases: TGTGCCACCAGTGACAGCAATCAGCCCCAGCATTTT.

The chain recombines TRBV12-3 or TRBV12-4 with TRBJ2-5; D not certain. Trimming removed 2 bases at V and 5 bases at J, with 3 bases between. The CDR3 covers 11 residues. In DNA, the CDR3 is TGTGCCAGCAGTTTATCGGAGACCCAGTACTTC. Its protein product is CASSLSETQYF.

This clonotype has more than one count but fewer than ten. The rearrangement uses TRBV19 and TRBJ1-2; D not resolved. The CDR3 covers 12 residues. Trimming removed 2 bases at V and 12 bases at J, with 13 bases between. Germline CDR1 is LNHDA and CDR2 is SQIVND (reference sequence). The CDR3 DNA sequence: TGTGCCAGTAGTATACTTGGGGAATATCACACCTTC. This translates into CASSILGEYHTF.

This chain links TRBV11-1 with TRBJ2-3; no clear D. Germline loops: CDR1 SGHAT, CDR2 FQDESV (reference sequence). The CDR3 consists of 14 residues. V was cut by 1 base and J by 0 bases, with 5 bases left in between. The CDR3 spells CASSLGASTDTQYF. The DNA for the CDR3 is TGTGCCAGCAGCTTAGGGGCCAGCACAGATACGCAGTATTTT.

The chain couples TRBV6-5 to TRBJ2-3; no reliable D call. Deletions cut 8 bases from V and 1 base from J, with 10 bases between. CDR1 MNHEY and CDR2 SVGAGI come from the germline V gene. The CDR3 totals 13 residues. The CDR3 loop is CASGRVRTDTQYF. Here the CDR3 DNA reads TGTGCCAGCGGCCGGGTCCGCACAGATACGCAGTATTTT.

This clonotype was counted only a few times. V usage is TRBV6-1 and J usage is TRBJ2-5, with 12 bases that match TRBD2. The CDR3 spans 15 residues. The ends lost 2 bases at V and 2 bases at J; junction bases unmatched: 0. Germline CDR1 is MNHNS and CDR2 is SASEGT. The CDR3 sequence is CASSELAGGQETQYF. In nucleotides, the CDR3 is TGTGCCAGCAGTGAACTAGCGGGGGGGCAAGAGACCCAGTACTTC.

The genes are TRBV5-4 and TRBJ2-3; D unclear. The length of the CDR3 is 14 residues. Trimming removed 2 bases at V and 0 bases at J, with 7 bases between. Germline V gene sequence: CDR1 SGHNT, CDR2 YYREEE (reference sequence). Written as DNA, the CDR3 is TGTGCCAGCAGCTTATTGACTAGCACAGATACGCAGTATTTT. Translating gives CASSLLTSTDTQYF. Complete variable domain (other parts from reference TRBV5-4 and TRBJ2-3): ETGVTQSPTHLIKTRGQQVTLRCSSQSGHNTVSWYQQALGQGPQFIFQYYREEENGRGNFPPRFSGLQFPNYSSELNVNALELDDSALYLCASSLLTSTDTQYFGPGTRLTVL.

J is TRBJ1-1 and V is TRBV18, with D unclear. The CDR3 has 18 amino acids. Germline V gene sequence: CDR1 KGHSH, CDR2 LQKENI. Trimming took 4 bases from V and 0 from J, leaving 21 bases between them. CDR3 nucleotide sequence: TGTGCCAGCTCACGCGCCTTAGCGGGCGCTGGGTTGAACACTGAAGCTTTCTTT. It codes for CASSRALAGAGLNTEAFF.

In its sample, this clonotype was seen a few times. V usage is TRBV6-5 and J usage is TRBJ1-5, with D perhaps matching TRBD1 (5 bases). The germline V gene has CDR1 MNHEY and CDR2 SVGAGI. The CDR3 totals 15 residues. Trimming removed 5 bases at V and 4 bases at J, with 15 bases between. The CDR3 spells CASSEPGISNQPQHF. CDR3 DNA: TGTGCCAGCAGTGAACCAGGGATCTCAAATCAGCCCCAGCATTTT.

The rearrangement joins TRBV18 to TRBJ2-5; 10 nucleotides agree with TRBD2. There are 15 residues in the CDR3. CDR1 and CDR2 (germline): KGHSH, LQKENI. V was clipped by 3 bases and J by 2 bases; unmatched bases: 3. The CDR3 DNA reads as TGTGCCAGCTCACCGGATAGCGGGGGGCAAGAGACCCAGTACTTC. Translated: CASSPDSGGQETQYF.

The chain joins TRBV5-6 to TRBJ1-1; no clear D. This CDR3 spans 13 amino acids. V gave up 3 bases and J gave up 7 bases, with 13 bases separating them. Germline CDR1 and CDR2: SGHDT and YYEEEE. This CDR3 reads CASSSYNNREAFF. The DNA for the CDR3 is TGTGCCAGCAGCTCCTACAATAATCGTGAAGCTTTCTTT.

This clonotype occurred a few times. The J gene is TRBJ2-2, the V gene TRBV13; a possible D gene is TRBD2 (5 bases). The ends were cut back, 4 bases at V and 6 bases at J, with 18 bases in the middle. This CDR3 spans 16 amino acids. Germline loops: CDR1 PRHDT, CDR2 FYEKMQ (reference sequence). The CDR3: CASSSEARRRAGELFF. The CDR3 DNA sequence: TGTGCCAGCAGCTCGGAGGCTAGAAGGCGCGCCGGGGAGCTGTTTTTT.

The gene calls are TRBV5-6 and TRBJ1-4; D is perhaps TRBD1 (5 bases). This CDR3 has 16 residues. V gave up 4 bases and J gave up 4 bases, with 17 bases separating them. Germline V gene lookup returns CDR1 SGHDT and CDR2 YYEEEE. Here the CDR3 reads CASSLGPHGGNEKLFF. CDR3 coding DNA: TGTGCCAGCAGCCTGGGCCCCCATGGGGGTAATGAAAAACTGTTTTTT. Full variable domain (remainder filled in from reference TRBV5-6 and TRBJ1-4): DAGVTQSPTHLIKTRGQQVTLRCSPKSGHDTVSWYQQALGQGPQFIFQYYEEEERQRGNFPDRFSGHQFPNYSSELNVNALLLGDSALYLCASSLGPHGGNEKLFFGSGTQLSVL.

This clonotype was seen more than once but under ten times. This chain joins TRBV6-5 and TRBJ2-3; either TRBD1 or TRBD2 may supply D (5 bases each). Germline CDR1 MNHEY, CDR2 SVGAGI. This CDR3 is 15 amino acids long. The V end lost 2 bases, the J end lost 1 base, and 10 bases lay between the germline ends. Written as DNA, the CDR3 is TGTGCCAGCAGTTACGGGGGTTCCCGCACAGATACGCAGTATTTT. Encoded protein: CASSYGGSRTDTQYF.

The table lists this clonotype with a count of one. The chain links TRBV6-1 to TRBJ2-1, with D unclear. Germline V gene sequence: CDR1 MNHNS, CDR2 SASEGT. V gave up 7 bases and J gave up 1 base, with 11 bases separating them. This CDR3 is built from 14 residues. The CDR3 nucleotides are TGTGCCAGCAACATGGGATTGTCCTACAATGAGCAGTTCTTC. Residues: CASNMGLSYNEQFF.